The present TCR beta chain was sequenced within a study of cytomegalovirus exposure and HLA in healthy donors. Study information: Most genotyped donors, approximately 77% of around 370, had Caucasian-associated genetic ancestry. The study's findings and limits: Analysis performed later showed TCR beta chains linked to HLA being more clonally expanded than equally common others. In vitro data verified a few CMV-associated chains as specific for CMV antigens. There were reportedly fewer N-insertions in an Asian-associated ancestry cluster than the roughly 670-donor mean, in a later analysis.

Primers included in the PCR were 60 Vbeta and 13 Jbeta primers. Assay used: immunoSEQ multiplex PCR; TCRdb lists only in-frame clones, some missing. The data show 130,000 to 150,000 clones, 60% to 80% seen once. A word on this clone: Its antigen is still unknown.

The TCR was taken from a male donor in good health and CMV-seronegative. Input material: PBMCs.

CDR3 sequence reads: CASRGQTTNYGYTF. CDR3 nucleotides: TGTGCCAGCAGGGGACAGACTACCAACTATGGCTACACCTTC. The rearrangement uses TRBV6-6 and TRBJ1-2, with 7 bases identical to TRBD1. Looked up from germline, CDR1 is MNHNY and CDR2 is SVGAGI (reference sequence). The CDR3 is 14 amino acids. The V and J ends lost 6 bases and 2 bases, in that order; junction bases with no gene match: 6.